This TCR beta chain is drawn from a study of cytomegalovirus exposure and HLA in healthy donors. The study's findings and limits: Because they were indistinguishable, some V segments, including TRBV6-2 and TRBV6-3, were excluded.

Remarks on this clone: No antigen is known for it.

Primers: 60 Vbeta forward and 13 Jbeta reverse. Repertoires were generated with immunoSEQ multiplex PCR, while TCRdb's copy carries only in-frame clones and drops some. The sample holds 250,000 to 350,000 clones, roughly 89% seen once. This CDR3 has 15 residues. Trimming took off 5 bases at V and 7 bases at J, with 21 bases between the two ends. Germline lookup yields CDR1 SGHTA and CDR2 FQGTGA. The sample comprised PBMCs. The rearrangement joins TRBV7-3 to TRBJ2-7, with a possible D match to TRBD1 (8 bases). This clonotype originated in a woman under 30 in good health and CMV-seronegative. CDR3 in DNA: TGTGCCAGCAGCCCAACAGGGGGAGGGGGCTCGGAGCAGTACTTC. It translates to CASSPTGGGGSEQYF.